What follows are 5 T cell receptor beta chains derived from one specimen sequenced in a study of blood T cell repertoires in COVID-19. The protocol was immunoSEQ multiplex PCR, while the TCRdb copy is restricted to in-frame clones and leaves out a portion. There are about 110,000 clones in the sample; approximately 87% occur only once, and about 6.6% lies in the top ten. Sequenced: peripheral blood. These receptors were obtained from a woman in her fifties or sixties with acute or convalescent COVID-19.

The V gene is TRBV30, the J gene TRBJ1-2, with a possible D match to TRBD1 (6 bases). V lost 2 bases and J lost 8, with 18 bases in between. The CDR3 extends over 14 amino acids. The germline gives CDR1 GTSNPN, CDR2 SVGIG (reference sequence). CDR3 nucleotide sequence: TGTGCCTGGAGTCCACCCGTGGACAGACCGGGCTACACCTTC. Translation gives CAWSPPVDRPGYTF.

The chain joins TRBV2 to TRBJ2-4; D unclear. V gave up 7 bases and J gave up 1 base, with 11 bases separating them. Per germline, CDR1 SNHLY and CDR2 FYNNEI. The CDR3 is 14 amino acids. For the CDR3, the DNA is TGTGCCAGCACCCCGGGTCCCGCCAAAAACATTCAGTACTTC. This sequence encodes CASTPGPAKNIQYF.

The chain uses TRBV4-1 and TRBJ2-3; 8 bases are a match to TRBD2. CDR1 is MGHRA, CDR2 YSYEKL, per germline. J gave up 6 bases and V 1 base, and 6 bases lay outside the gene matches. The CDR3 covers 15 residues. The CDR3 loop reads CASSQVGGAGDTQYF. As DNA, the CDR3 is TGCGCCAGCAGCCAAGTCGGGGGGGCCGGCGATACGCAGTATTTT.

The V call is TRBV19, the J call TRBJ1-5; 10 positions agree with TRBD1. The CDR3 sequence is 19 residues long. Germline V lookup: CDR1 LNHDA, CDR2 SQIVND (reference sequence). V lost 5 bases to trimming and J lost 2 bases; unmatched junction nucleotides: 15. In DNA form, the CDR3 reads TGTGCCAGTAGTGCTGGTGCGGGACAGGGGATAAGGCGCAATCAGCCCCAGCATTTT. Its protein product is CASSAGAGQGIRRNQPQHF.

The chain is built from TRBV2 and TRBJ2-3, with TRBD2 matching over 8 bases. This CDR3 contains 15 residues. Germline V CDR1 and CDR2: SNHLY, FYNNEI. V was pared by 6 bases and J by 4 bases, with 9 bases of the junction left unmatched. CDR3 in amino acids: CASRGGLGPADTQYF. In nucleotides, the CDR3 is TGTGCCAGCAGGGGGGGACTAGGTCCTGCAGATACGCAGTATTTT.